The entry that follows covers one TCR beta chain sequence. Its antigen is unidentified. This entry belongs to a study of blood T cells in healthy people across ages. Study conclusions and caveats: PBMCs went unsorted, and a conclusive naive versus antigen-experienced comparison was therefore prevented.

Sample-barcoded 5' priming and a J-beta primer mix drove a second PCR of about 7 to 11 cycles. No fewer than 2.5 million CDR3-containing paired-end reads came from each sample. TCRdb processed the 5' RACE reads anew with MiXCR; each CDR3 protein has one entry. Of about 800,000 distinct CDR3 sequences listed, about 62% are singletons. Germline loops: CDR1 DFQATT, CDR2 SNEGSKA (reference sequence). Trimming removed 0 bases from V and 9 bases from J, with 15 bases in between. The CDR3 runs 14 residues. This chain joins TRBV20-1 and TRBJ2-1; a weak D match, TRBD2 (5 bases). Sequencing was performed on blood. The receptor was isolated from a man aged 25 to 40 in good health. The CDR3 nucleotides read TGCAGTGCTAGAGAGACCGGGCCTCGGGGTGAGCAGTTCTTC. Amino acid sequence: CSARETGPRGEQFF.